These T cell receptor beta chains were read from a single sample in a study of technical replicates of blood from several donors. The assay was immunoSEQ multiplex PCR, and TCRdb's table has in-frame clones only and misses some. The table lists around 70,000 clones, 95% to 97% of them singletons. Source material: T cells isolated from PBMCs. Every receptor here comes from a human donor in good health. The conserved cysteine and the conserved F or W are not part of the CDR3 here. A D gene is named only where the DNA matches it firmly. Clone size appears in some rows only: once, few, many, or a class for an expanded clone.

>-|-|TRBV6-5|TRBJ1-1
ASTSSSTEAF
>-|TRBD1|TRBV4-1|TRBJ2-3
ASSHVQGASSDTQY
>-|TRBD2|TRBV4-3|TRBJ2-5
ASSQETSGLQETQY
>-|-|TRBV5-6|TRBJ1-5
ASSLGAGSNQPQH
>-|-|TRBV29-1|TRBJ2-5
SVDRGLDQETQY
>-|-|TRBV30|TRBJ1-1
AWSVTGGTEAF
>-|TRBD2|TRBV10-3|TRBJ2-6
AIAIGSGGSGANVLT
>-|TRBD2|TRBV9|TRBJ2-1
ASSVGLAGYGFQF
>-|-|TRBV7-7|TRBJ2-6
ASSPSLASGANVLT
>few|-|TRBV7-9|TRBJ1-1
ASSRGGSGNTEAF
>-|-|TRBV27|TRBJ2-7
ASSLSAGEKSYEQY
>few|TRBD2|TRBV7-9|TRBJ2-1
ASSFPGLAGGPYNEQF
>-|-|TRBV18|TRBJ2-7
ASSDVGGGSYEQY
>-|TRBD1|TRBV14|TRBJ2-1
ASSLRQGWNEQF
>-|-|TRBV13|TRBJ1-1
ASSLLRGTEAF
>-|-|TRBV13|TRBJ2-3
ASSLGLPGVGTDTQY
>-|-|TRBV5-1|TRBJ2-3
ASSLAETGVADTQY
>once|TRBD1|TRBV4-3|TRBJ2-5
ASSQLSPGQGSLEETQY
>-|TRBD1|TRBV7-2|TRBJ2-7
ASSSGQGFYEQY
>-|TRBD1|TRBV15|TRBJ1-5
ATRDRVNQPQH
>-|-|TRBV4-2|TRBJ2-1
ASSQGFMGVSYNEQF
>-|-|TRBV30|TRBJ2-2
AWSVYSTGELF
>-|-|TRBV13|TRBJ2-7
ASSYTRFSEQY
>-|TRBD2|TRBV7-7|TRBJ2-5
ASSLEAGLTRGETQY
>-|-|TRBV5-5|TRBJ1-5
ASSFIPEYNQPQH
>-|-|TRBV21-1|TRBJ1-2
ASSKVRQGNGYT
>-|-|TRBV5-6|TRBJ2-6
ASSFVSGANVLT
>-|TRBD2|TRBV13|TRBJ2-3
ASSPGTSLADTQY
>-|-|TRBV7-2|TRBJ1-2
ASSIPGGHYGYT
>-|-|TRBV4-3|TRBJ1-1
ASSQKQGVMNTEAF
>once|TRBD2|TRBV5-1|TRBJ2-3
ASSLSLAGDTQY
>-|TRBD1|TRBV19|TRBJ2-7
ASRPSQGGHEQY
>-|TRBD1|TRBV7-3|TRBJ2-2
ASSLLAGQGYTGELF
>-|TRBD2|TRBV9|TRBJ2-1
ASSVGSGGWNEQF
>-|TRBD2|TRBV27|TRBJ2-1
ASSISSSGRYNEQF
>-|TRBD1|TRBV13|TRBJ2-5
ASSLTTGGVLETQY
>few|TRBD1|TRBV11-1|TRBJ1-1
ASSENRGKAF
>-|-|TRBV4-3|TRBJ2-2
ASSQEASDYTGELF
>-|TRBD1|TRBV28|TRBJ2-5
ASRIQGEETQY
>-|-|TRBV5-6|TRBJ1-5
ASSRGDSGQPQH
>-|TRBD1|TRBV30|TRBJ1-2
AWGTGNNYGYT
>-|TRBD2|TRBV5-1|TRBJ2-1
ASSLGLAGGYNEQF
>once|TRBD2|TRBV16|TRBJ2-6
ASSPGGFSGANVLT
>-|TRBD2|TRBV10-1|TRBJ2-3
ASSKAGGLDTQY
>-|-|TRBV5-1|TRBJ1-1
ASSLSGTPPNTEAF
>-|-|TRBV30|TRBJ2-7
AWTRTQGLYEQY
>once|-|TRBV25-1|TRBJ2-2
ASSALNTGELF
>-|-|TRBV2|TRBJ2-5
ASKQGSWAQY
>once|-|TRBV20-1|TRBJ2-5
SASHYETQY
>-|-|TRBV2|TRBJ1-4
ASSFRTVGHEKLF
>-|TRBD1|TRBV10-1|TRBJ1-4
ASSGTGIEKLF
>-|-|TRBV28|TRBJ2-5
ASSQDYEETQY
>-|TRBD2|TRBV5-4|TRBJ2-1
ASSQPGPIAGGPASEQF
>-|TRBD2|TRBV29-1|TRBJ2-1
SVEDLAGGGNEQF
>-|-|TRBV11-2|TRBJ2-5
ASSLGRGAGVTQY